The next 11 T cell receptor beta chains were all read from a single sample in a study of T cells in Graves' hyperthyroidism and ophthalmopathy. The investigators amplified TCR beta CDR3 regions from RNA transcripts. First-round RT-PCR with HTBI primers amplified the TCR CDR3 region. TCRdb reprocessed the multiplex PCR reads with MiXCR, giving one entry per CDR3 protein. The table lists around 290,000 distinct CDR3 sequences, roughly 15% of them singletons. Sequences were obtained from blood. The receptors originated from a middle-aged woman with Graves' hyperthyroidism.

Points on this clonotype: A much larger clone sits a single nucleotide away, making a read error possible. This chain uses TRBV7-7 with TRBJ2-7; 7 positions match TRBD1. CDR3 length: 18 residues. Germline assignment: CDR1 SSHAT and CDR2 FNYEAQ (reference sequence). The CDR3 sequence: CASSLMSQTGLGFYERYF. The CDR3 DNA sequence: TGTGCTAGCAGCCTGATGAGCCAGACAGGGTTAGGTTTCTACGAGCGGTACTTC.

This clonotype was recorded many times. The chain employs TRBV19 and TRBJ2-7; 7 bases match TRBD1. This CDR3 is built from 15 residues. Trimming removed 3 bases from V and 3 bases from J; junction bases left unmatched: 8. The germline gives CDR1 LNHDA, CDR2 SQIVND (reference sequence). The CDR3 sequence: CASSILPGQHYEQYF. CDR3 DNA: TGTGCCAGTAGTATTCTCCCGGGACAGCACTACGAGCAGTACTTC.

This clonotype was seen at least ten times. CDR3 loop: CASSLNQRRAWEQYF. The CDR3 DNA reads TGTGCCAGCAGTCTTAACCAACGGCGGGCCTGGGAGCAGTACTTC. The chain uses TRBV28 and TRBJ2-7; tentative D call: TRBD2 (5 bases). The germline V gene has CDR1 MDHEN and CDR2 SYDVKM. The CDR3 length is 15 residues. V dropped 5 bases and J dropped 7 bases, with 21 bases sitting between them.

CDR3: CATHVGQGYNEQFF. The DNA for the CDR3 is TGTGCCACCCACGTAGGACAGGGATACAATGAGCAGTTCTTC. The chain is built from TRBV15 and TRBJ2-1, with 8 bases matching TRBD1. The CDR3 contains 14 residues. CDR1 and CDR2 from the germline V gene are LNHNV and YYDKDF (reference sequence). Losses at the gene ends were 8 bases for V and 4 bases for J; bases not matched to a gene: 7. Drawing the rest from reference TRBV15 and TRBJ2-1, the complete variable domain is DAMVIQNPRYQVTQFGKPVTLSCSQTLNHNVMYWYQQKSSQAPKLLFHYYDKDFNNEADTPDNFQSRRPNTSFCFLDIRSPGLGDTAMYLCATHVGQGYNEQFFGPGTRLTVL.

The gene calls are TRBV29-1 and TRBJ2-5; TRBD1 aligns across 9 bases. Losses at the gene ends were 6 bases for V and 5 bases for J; bases not matched to a gene: 13. Germline loops: CDR1 SQVTM, CDR2 ANQGSEA. The CDR3 is 15 residues long. The CDR3 nucleotides are TGCAGCGTCTCCGGGACAGGGCTGTTGGGGGAGACCCAGTACTTC. Translation gives CSVSGTGLLGETQYF.

This clonotype showed up many times. At one end the junction does not follow the germline gene, possibly because of a read error. The genes are TRBV7-7 and TRBJ2-3; unclear D gene. The CDR3 has 17 amino acids. CDR1 and CDR2 (germline): SSHAT, FNYEAQ (reference sequence). CDR3 protein: CASSLGLGPTSGDTQYF. In DNA form, the CDR3 reads TGTGCTAGCAGCTTAGGTCTCGGGCCTACGTCGGGAGATACGCAGTATTTT.

The rearrangement links TRBV7-3 to TRBJ2-1, with a possible D match to TRBD2 (5 bases). The V gene lost 2 bases and the J gene lost 9 bases, with 14 bases spanning the gap. The CDR3 totals 14 residues. Germline V gene sequence: CDR1 SGHTA, CDR2 FQGTGA. The CDR3 sequence is CASSLAGGYGEQFF. The CDR3 DNA follows: TGTGCCAGCAGCTTAGCGGGCGGATACGGTGAGCAGTTCTTC.

In its sample, this clonotype was seen many times. The V gene is TRBV20-1, the J gene TRBJ2-3; D might be TRBD1 or TRBD2, each matching 6 bases. The germline gives CDR1 DFQATT, CDR2 SNEGSKA (reference sequence). The V gene lost 6 bases and the J gene lost 4 bases, with 20 bases spanning the gap. The CDR3 covers 15 residues. The CDR3 sequence: CSAMTGGTTADTQYF. In DNA form, the CDR3 reads TGCAGTGCCATGACAGGCGGGACAACAGCAGATACGCAGTATTTT.

In this sample, this clonotype turned up many times. The chain joins TRBV9 to TRBJ1-1; D unresolved. Per germline, CDR1 SGDLS and CDR2 YYNGEE. V gave up 1 base and J gave up 1 base, with 11 bases separating them. The length of the CDR3 is 15 residues. CDR3 residues: CASSVNTLQNTEAFF. CDR3 nucleotide sequence: TGTGCCAGCAGCGTAAACACACTTCAGAACACTGAAGCTTTCTTT.

This chain links TRBV30 with TRBJ2-7; possibly TRBD2 for D (6 bases). V lost 1 base, J lost 3 bases, and 19 bases lay in between. Germline V gene lookup returns CDR1 GTSNPN and CDR2 SVGIG (reference sequence). CDR3 length: 16 residues. CDR3: CAWSASLGGVGYEQYF. In DNA form, the CDR3 reads TGTGCCTGGAGTGCGAGCCTCGGGGGAGTTGGCTACGAGCAGTACTTC. Full variable domain (rest looked up from reference TRBV30 and TRBJ2-7): SQTIHQWPATLVQPVGSPLSLECTVEGTSNPNLYWYRQAAGRGLQLLFYSVGIGQISSEVPQNLSASRPQDRQFILSSKKLLLSDSGFYLCAWSASLGGVGYEQYFGPGTRLTVT.

This clonotype was counted ten times or more. The genes are TRBV6-1 and TRBJ2-3; 11 nucleotides match TRBD2. This CDR3 comprises 16 residues. With 3 bases clipped from V and 5 bases from J, the junction kept 7 bases outside the gene matches. CDR1 MNHNS and CDR2 SASEGT come from the germline V gene. Here the CDR3 DNA reads TGTGCCAGCAGTGACGTATTAGGGACTAGCGGAGATACGCAGTATTTT. Residues: CASSDVLGTSGDTQYF.